Each of the 20 T cell receptor beta chains below was sequenced from the same sample in a study of human T cells and chemical hapten exposure. Each CDR3 protein is one row after TCRdb ran MiXCR on the RACE reads. Seen here are nearly 110,000 distinct CDR3 sequences, approximately 12% observed once, and the top ten hold roughly 1.5%. Time point meaning: pre-sensitization, week 0. Described treatment: therapeutic diphenylcyclopropenone sensitization with weekly scalp DPC. Material: whole blood, obtained in connection with sensitization to the hapten diphenylcyclopropenone (DPC). The origin of the receptors is a woman in her fifties or sixties with alopecia areata. Some clones in this sample may be carry-over from other donors' samples.

This clonotype came up a few times. The chain has TRBV12-3 or TRBV12-4 and TRBJ2-2, with 10 nucleotides matching TRBD1. The CDR3 has 16 residues. The ends lost 4 bases at V and 5 bases at J; junction bases unmatched: 7. CDR3 protein: CASSSSGTGVTGELFF. In DNA form, the CDR3 reads TGTGCCAGCAGTTCCTCCGGGACAGGGGTTACCGGGGAGCTGTTTTTT.

This chain connects TRBV20-1 to TRBJ1-4; D ambiguous. Germline V gene sequence: CDR1 DFQATT, CDR2 SNEGSKA (reference sequence). Trimming stripped 4 bases from V and 0 bases from J, with 12 bases between. The CDR3 is 15 residues long. The CDR3 nucleotides are TGCAGTGCTACTAGATACAGACCAACTAATGAAAAACTGTTTTTT. Translating it yields CSATRYRPTNEKLFF.

In this sample, this clonotype turned up a few times. This sequence joins TRBV18 and TRBJ1-1; TRBD1 matches 11 bases. The CDR3 spans 16 residues. V shed 2 bases and J 4 bases; nucleotides not matched to a gene: 6. CDR1 and CDR2 from the germline V gene are KGHSH and LQKENI. CDR3 DNA: TGTGCCAGCTCACCAGTCGGACAGGGGGCTGTCACTGAAGCTTTCTTT. As protein: CASSPVGQGAVTEAFF.

This clonotype was counted a few times. This chain connects TRBV18 to TRBJ2-2; D might be TRBD1 (6 bases). Germline V CDR1 and CDR2: KGHSH, LQKENI. Trimming took 3 bases from V and 4 from J, leaving 15 bases between them. The length of the CDR3 is 16 residues. The CDR3: CASSPWQGSSTGELFF. The DNA for the CDR3 is TGTGCCAGCTCACCGTGGCAGGGGTCGAGCACCGGGGAGCTGTTTTTT.

This clonotype was observed many times. V usage is TRBV6-5 and J usage is TRBJ2-3, with 11 positions matching TRBD2. Per the germline V gene, CDR1 is MNHEY and CDR2 is SVGAGI. This CDR3 is built from 16 residues. V lost 6 bases and J lost 0; bases outside the gene matches: 5. The CDR3 nucleotides are TGTGCCAGCAGGGAAGGGACTAGCGGAAGCACAGATACGCAGTATTTT. Its translation is CASREGTSGSTDTQYF.

This clonotype was recorded at least ten times. This chain links TRBV28 with TRBJ2-7, with 11 bases that match TRBD2. This CDR3 has 16 amino acids. The germline V gene has CDR1 MDHEN and CDR2 SYDVKM. Trimming at V came to 3 bases and at J to 6 bases, leaving 10 bases not matched to a gene. CDR3 sequence: CASSLGLADQGPEQYF. The DNA for the CDR3 is TGTGCCAGCAGTTTGGGACTAGCGGACCAAGGACCCGAGCAGTACTTC.

CDR3 region: CATSDSPPGQNTEAFF. CDR3 nucleotides: TGTGCCACCAGTGATTCCCCACCTGGACAGAACACTGAAGCTTTCTTT. The chain couples TRBV24-1 to TRBJ1-1; tentatively, D is TRBD1 (5 bases). CDR1 and CDR2 from the germline V gene are KGHDR and SFDVKD. CDR3 size: 16 residues. V was shortened by 2 bases and J by 1 base, with 13 bases between the two germline ends.

The chain is built from TRBV18 and TRBJ1-3; a weak D match, TRBD1 (6 bases). Germline lookup yields CDR1 KGHSH and CDR2 LQKENI. This CDR3 contains 15 residues. The V gene lost 5 bases and the J gene lost 4 bases, with 15 bases spanning the gap. CDR3 protein: CASSSLSGAGNTIYF. The CDR3 DNA follows: TGTGCCAGCTCATCCCTCTCAGGGGCGGGAAACACCATATATTTT. Using reference TRBV18 and TRBJ1-3 for the parts outside the CDR3, the full variable domain is NAGVMQNPRHLVRRRGQEARLRCSPMKGHSHVYWYRQLPEEGLKFMVYLQKENIIDESGMPKERFSAEFPKEGPSILRIQQVVRGDSAAYFCASSSLSGAGNTIYFGEGSWLTVV.

This clonotype was counted between two and nine times. The chain employs TRBV7-7 and TRBJ2-1, with D perhaps TRBD2 (6 bases). Trimming left V 0 bases short and J 7 bases short, with 16 bases between. Germline V CDR1 and CDR2: SSHAT, FNYEAQ (reference sequence). The CDR3 runs 16 residues. The CDR3 coding sequence is TGTGCCAGCAGCTTAGCGCGGGGCGTCCCTAAAAATGAGCAGTTCTTC. Translating it yields CASSLARGVPKNEQFF. The complete variable domain, with remaining parts taken from reference TRBV7-7 and TRBJ2-1, reads GAGVSQSPRYKVTKRGQDVTLRCDPISSHATLYWYQQALGQGPEFLTYFNYEAQPDKSGLPSDRFSAERPEGSISTLTIQRTEQRDSAMYRCASSLARGVPKNEQFFGPGTRLTVL.

The rearrangement links TRBV28 to TRBJ1-4; 9 bases are shared with TRBD1. The V gene end was trimmed by 7 bases and the J gene end by 6 bases; junction bases not matched to a gene: 9. The length of the CDR3 is 15 residues. CDR1 is MDHEN, CDR2 SYDVKM, per germline. In DNA form, the CDR3 reads TGTGCCAGCACCCCGGAGGGACAGGGCGATGAAAAACTGTTTTTT. Translation gives CASTPEGQGDEKLFF.

In this sample, this clonotype turned up many times. The gene calls are TRBV20-1 and TRBJ2-3; 11 positions agree with TRBD2. This CDR3 has 16 residues. Trimming at V came to 1 base and at J to 3 bases, leaving 6 bases not matched to a gene. The germline gives CDR1 DFQATT, CDR2 SNEGSKA (reference sequence). Written as DNA, the CDR3 is TGCAGTGCTAGAGGGGCTAGCGGGGGGCCGACAGATACGCAGTATTTT. Amino acid sequence: CSARGASGGPTDTQYF.

The rearrangement uses TRBV7-2 and TRBJ1-1; no clear D. The CDR3 totals 13 residues. From germline, CDR1 is SGHTA and CDR2 FQGNSA. V was shortened by 5 bases and J by 1 base, with 8 bases between the two germline ends. The CDR3 loop reads CASSQYSNTEAFF. The CDR3 coding sequence is TGTGCCAGCAGCCAATATTCGAACACTGAAGCTTTCTTT. The complete variable domain, with remaining parts taken from reference TRBV7-2 and TRBJ1-1, reads GAGVSQSPSNKVTEKGKDVELRCDPISGHTALYWYRQSLGQGLEFLIYFQGNSAPDKSGLPSDRFSAERTGGSVSTLTIQRTQQEDSAVYLCASSQYSNTEAFFGQGTRLTVV.

This clonotype appeared a few times. The genes are TRBV2 and TRBJ1-5, with D possibly being TRBD1 (5 bases). V was shortened by 2 bases and J by 4 bases, with 9 bases between the two germline ends. The CDR3 runs to 14 residues. Germline CDR1 is SNHLY and CDR2 is FYNNEI. Written as DNA, the CDR3 is TGTGCCAGCAGTGAAAGGGCAGGGAATCAGCCCCAGCATTTT. Translated, it gives CASSERAGNQPQHF.

This clonotype was seen ten or more times. The CDR3 nucleotides read TGTGCCAGCAGTTGGACGGAGGAGGAAAAACTGTTTTTT. Translation gives CASSWTEEEKLFF. The chain joins TRBV11-1 to TRBJ1-4; D is unresolved. Trimming cost V 6 bases and J 8 bases, with 13 bases left between them. The CDR3 contains 13 residues. Germline-derived CDR1 and CDR2 are SGHAT and FQDESV (reference sequence).

This clonotype was seen a handful of times. The rearrangement joins TRBV3-1 to TRBJ2-5; TRBD1 is a possible D gene (5 bases). There are 16 residues in the CDR3. Trimming cost V 2 bases and J 2 bases, with 15 bases left between them. The germline V gene has CDR1 LGHDT and CDR2 YNNKEL (reference sequence). CDR3 protein: CASSQSPGAGQETQYF. The CDR3 DNA sequence: TGTGCCAGCAGCCAAAGTCCTGGAGCAGGGCAAGAGACCCAGTACTTC.

The CDR3 loop reads CASSQTPGGGEQFF. In DNA form, the CDR3 reads TGTGCCAGCAGTCAAACACCGGGAGGCGGTGAGCAGTTCTTC. The chain employs TRBV7-9 and TRBJ2-1; 7 bases line up with TRBD2. V was pared by 6 bases and J by 9 bases, with 11 bases of the junction left unmatched. CDR3 length equals 14 residues. Germline V gene lookup returns CDR1 SEHNR and CDR2 FQNEAQ (reference sequence).

This clonotype appeared many times. The chain links TRBV5-8 to TRBJ1-1; D ambiguous. Trimming left V 4 bases short and J 8 bases short, with 9 bases between. Germline loops: CDR1 SGHTS, CDR2 YDEGEE. The CDR3 has 11 residues. CDR3 loop: CASSQGPEAFF. As DNA, the CDR3 is TGTGCCAGCAGCCAAGGGCCGGAAGCTTTCTTT.

This clonotype was seen a few times. The chain has TRBV20-1 and TRBJ1-4; D is possibly TRBD1 (5 bases). The V gene lost 0 bases and the J gene lost 6 bases, with 8 bases spanning the gap. Germline V gives CDR1 DFQATT, CDR2 SNEGSKA (reference sequence). This CDR3 contains 13 residues. In DNA, the CDR3 is TGCAGTGCTAGAGACAGGGAACATGAAAAACTGTTTTTT. Residues: CSARDREHEKLFF.

This clonotype was observed a handful of times. The chain recombines TRBV2 with TRBJ2-3; TRBD1 matches at 7 bases. V lost 1 base, J lost 6 bases, and 4 bases stayed unmatched. Germline V gives CDR1 SNHLY, CDR2 FYNNEI. CDR3 length: 14 residues. CDR3 protein: CASSEGQGGDTQYF. DNA for the CDR3: TGTGCCAGCAGTGAAGGACAGGGCGGGGATACGCAGTATTTT.

This clonotype was counted at least ten times. CDR3 nucleotides: TGTGCCAGCAGCACCAGGGGTGGGGGTACTGAAGCTTTCTTT. Protein sequence: CASSTRGGGTEAFF. The rearrangement links TRBV5-5 to TRBJ1-1; TRBD1 might be the D (6 bases). The germline V and J ends were trimmed by 4 bases and 5 bases, with 15 bases remaining between them. CDR1 and CDR2 (germline): SGHKS, YYEKEE (reference sequence). CDR3 size: 14 residues.